This is a list of T cell receptor beta chains from one sample in a study of cytomegalovirus exposure and HLA in healthy donors. Repertoires were generated with immunoSEQ multiplex PCR, while TCRdb's copy carries only in-frame clones and drops some. The table has about 200,000 clones, roughly 83% seen once. Sequencing was carried out using PBMCs. Receptor source: a woman between 18 and 29 years old in good health and CMV-seronegative. Both conserved end residues are part of each CDR3. A D gene is named only where the DNA matches it firmly. Where a row states a size, it is once, few, many or the class of an expanded clone; other rows omit it.

V gene	D gene	CDR3 length	J gene	clone size	CDR3 protein	CDR3 DNA
TRBV30	-	14	TRBJ1-2	-	CAVFRGTRGYGYTF	TGTGCCGTCTTCAGGGGAACGCGAGGCTATGGCTACACCTTC
TRBV28	-	13	TRBJ1-5	-	CASRETGERPQHF	TGTGCCAGCCGAGAGACAGGTGAGAGGCCCCAGCATTTT
TRBV10-3	TRBD2	15	TRBJ2-1	-	CAISDWAGGDNEQFF	TGTGCCATCAGTGATTGGGCGGGGGGCGACAATGAGCAGTTCTTC
TRBV2	-	13	TRBJ2-2	-	CASRRRYTGELFF	TGTGCCAGCAGGAGACGGTACACCGGGGAGCTGTTTTTT
TRBV7-6	TRBD2	16	TRBJ2-2	-	CASSGTSGSMVGELFF	TGTGCCAGCAGCGGGACTAGCGGGAGTATGGTCGGGGAGCTGTTTTTT
TRBV5-6	TRBD2	15	TRBJ2-3	-	CASSVRTSGSDTQYF	TGTGCCAGCAGCGTCCGGACTAGCGGTTCAGATACGCAGTATTTT
TRBV29-1	-	16	TRBJ2-7	once	CSVEGGEDPSSYEQYF	TGCAGCGTTGAAGGGGGGGAAGACCCGAGCTCCTACGAGCAGTACTTC
TRBV4-1	TRBD1	16	TRBJ2-1	-	CASSQDWTGSYNEQFF	TGCGCCAGCAGCCAAGATTGGACAGGGTCCTACAATGAGCAGTTCTTC
TRBV6-4	-	15	TRBJ2-1	-	CASSETGEGGNEQFF	TGTGCCAGCAGTGAGACAGGGGAGGGAGGCAATGAGCAGTTCTTC
TRBV4-1	-	14	TRBJ1-2	-	CASSQDGPTGGYTF	TGCGCCAGCAGCCAAGATGGGCCGACGGGGGGCTACACCTTC